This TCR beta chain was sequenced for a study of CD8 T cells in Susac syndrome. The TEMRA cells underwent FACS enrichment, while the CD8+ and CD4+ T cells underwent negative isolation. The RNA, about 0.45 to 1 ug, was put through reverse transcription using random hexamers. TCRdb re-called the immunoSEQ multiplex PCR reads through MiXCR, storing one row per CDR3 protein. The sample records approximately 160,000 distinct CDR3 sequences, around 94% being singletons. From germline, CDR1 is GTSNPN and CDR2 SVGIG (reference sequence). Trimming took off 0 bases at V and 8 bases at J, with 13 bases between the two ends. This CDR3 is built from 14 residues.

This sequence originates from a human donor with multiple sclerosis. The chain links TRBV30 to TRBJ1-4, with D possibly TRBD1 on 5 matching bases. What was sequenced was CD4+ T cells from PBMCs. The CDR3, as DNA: TGTGCCTGGAGTGTTAACTGGGGGAACGAAAAACTGTTTTTT. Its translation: CAWSVNWGNEKLFF.